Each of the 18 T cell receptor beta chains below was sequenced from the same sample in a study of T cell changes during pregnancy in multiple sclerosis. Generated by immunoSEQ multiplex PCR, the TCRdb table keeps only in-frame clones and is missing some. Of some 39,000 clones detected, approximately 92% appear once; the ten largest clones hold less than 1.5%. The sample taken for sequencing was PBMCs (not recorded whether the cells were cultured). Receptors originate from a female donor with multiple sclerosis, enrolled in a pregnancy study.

CDR3 bases: TGTGCCAGCAGCCAAGTGTTAGGGATTAGCTCCTACGAGCAGTACTTC. This translates into CASSQVLGISSYEQYF. The rearrangement links TRBV4-2 to TRBJ2-7; D not certain. V lost 1 base and J 0 bases, leaving 13 bases between the germline ends. The CDR3 has 16 amino acids. Germline loops: CDR1 LGHNA, CDR2 YNFKEQ.

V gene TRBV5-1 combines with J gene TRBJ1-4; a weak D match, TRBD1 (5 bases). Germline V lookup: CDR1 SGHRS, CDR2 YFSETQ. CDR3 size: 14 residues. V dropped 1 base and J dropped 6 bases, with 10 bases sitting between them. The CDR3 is CASSLWGSHEKLFF. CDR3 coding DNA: TGCGCCAGCAGCTTGTGGGGGAGTCATGAAAAACTGTTTTTT.

This chain's CDR3 is CASSGLAGGRETQYF. CDR3 DNA sequence: TGTGCCAGCAGCGGACTAGCGGGAGGGCGAGAGACCCAGTACTTC. The V and J genes are TRBV13 and TRBJ2-5, with TRBD2 matching 15 bases. The CDR3 is made up of 15 amino acids. V shed 5 bases, J shed 4 bases, and the junction held 2 bases outside the gene matches. Germline lookup yields CDR1 PRHDT and CDR2 FYEKMQ (reference sequence).

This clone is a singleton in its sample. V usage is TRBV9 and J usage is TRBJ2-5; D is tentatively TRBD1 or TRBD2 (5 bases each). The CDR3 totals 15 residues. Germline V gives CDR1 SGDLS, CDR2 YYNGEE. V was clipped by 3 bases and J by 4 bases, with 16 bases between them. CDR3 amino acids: CASSATEDGGETQYF. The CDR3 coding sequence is TGTGCCAGCAGCGCGACCGAAGATGGGGGAGAGACCCAGTACTTC.

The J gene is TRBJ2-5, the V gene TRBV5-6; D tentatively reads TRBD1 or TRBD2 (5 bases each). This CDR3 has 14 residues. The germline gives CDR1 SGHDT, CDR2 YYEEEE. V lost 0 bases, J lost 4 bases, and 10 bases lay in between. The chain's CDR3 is CASSLGGGRETQYF. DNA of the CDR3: TGTGCCAGCAGCTTGGGTGGGGGTCGAGAGACCCAGTACTTC.

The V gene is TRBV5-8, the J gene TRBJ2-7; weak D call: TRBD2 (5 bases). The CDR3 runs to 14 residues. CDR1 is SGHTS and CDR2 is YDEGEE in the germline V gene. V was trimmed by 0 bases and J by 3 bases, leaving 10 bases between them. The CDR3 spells CASSLDRGGYEQYF. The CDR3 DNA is TGTGCCAGCAGCTTGGACCGTGGAGGCTACGAGCAGTACTTC.

Here the CDR3 reads CASRDRDYEQYF. CDR3 bases: TGTGCCAGCAGAGACAGAGACTACGAGCAGTACTTC. V gene TRBV6-6 combines with J gene TRBJ2-7, with D possibly being TRBD1 (5 bases). Trimming pared 6 bases from V and 3 bases from J, leaving 9 bases between. Looked up from germline, CDR1 is MNHNY and CDR2 is SVGAGI (reference sequence). This CDR3 region has 12 residues.

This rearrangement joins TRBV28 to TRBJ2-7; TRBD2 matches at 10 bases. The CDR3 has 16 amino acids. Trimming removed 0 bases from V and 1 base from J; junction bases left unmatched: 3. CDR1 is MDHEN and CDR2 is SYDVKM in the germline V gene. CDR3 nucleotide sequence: TGTGCCAGCAGTTTATGGACTAGCGGGCCTTCCTACGAGCAGTACTTC. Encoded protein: CASSLWTSGPSYEQYF.

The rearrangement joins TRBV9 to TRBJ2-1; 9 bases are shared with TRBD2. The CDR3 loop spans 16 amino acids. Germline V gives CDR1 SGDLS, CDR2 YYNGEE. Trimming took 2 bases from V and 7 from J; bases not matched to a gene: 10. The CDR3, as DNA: TGTGCCAGCAGCGTCCTTAGCGGGAGCGCCTGGAATGAGCAGTTCTTC. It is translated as CASSVLSGSAWNEQFF.

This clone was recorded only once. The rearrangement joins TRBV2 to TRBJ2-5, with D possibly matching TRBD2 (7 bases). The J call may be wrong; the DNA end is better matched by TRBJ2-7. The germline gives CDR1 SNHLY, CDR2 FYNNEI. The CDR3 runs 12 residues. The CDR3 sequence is CASRGGPYEQYF. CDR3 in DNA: TGTGCCAGCAGGGGGGGGCCCTACGAGCAGTACTTC.

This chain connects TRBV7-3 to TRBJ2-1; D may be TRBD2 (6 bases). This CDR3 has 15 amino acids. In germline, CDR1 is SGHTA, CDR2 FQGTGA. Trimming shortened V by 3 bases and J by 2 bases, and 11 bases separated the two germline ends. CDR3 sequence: CASSLTSSPYNEQFF. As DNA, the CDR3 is TGTGCCAGCAGCTTGACTAGTTCTCCCTACAATGAGCAGTTCTTC.

The DNA of the CDR3 is TGTGCCAGCAGACGTGGGACAGGGCCCACAGATACGCAGTATTTT. It encodes CASRRGTGPTDTQYF. The V and J genes are TRBV28 and TRBJ2-3, with 9 positions matching TRBD1. The CDR3 has 15 residues. The germline V gene encodes CDR1 MDHEN and CDR2 SYDVKM. Trimming took 6 bases from V and 2 from J; bases not matched to a gene: 6.

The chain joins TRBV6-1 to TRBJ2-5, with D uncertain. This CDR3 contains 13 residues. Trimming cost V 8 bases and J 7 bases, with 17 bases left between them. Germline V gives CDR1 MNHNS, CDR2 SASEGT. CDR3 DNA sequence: TGTGCCAGCCGCCCGCGGCAGCCAAGGACCCAGTACTTC. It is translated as CASRPRQPRTQYF.

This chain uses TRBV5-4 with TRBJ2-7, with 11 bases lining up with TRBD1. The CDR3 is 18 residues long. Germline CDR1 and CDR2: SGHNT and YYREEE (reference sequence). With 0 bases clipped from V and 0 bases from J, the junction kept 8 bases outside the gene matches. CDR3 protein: CASSLAADRGLSSYEQYF. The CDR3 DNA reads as TGTGCCAGCAGCTTGGCCGCGGACAGGGGGCTGAGCTCCTACGAGCAGTACTTC.

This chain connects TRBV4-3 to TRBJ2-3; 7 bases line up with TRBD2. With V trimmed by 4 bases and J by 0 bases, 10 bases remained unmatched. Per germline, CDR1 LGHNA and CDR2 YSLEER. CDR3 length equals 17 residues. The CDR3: CASSPQGGWSSTDTQYF. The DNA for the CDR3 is TGCGCCAGCAGCCCCCAGGGAGGGTGGAGTAGCACAGATACGCAGTATTTT.

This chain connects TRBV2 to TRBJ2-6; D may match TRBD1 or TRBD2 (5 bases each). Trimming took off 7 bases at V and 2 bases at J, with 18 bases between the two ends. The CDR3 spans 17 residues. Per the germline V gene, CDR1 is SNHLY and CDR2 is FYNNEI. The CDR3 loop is CASTGQGAQPGANVLTF. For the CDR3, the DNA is TGTGCCAGCACGGGGCAGGGAGCCCAACCTGGGGCCAACGTCCTGACTTTC.

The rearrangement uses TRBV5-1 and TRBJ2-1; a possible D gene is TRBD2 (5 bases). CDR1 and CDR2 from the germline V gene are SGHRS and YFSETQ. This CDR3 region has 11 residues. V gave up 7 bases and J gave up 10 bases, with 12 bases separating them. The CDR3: CASPGLREQFF. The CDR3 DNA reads TGCGCCAGCCCGGGATTACGGGAGCAGTTCTTC. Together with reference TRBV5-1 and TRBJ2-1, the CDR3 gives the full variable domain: KAGVTQTPRYLIKTRGQQVTLSCSPISGHRSVSWYQQTPGQGLQFLFEYFSETQRNKGNFPGRFSGRQFSNSRSEMNVSTLELGDSALYLCASPGLREQFFGPGTRLTVL.

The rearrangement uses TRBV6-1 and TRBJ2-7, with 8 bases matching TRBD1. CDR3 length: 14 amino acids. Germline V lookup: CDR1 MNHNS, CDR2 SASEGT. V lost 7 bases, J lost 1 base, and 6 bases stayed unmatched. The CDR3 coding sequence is TGTGCCAGCAACGACAGGGGAAATTCCTACGAGCAGTACTTC. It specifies CASNDRGNSYEQYF.